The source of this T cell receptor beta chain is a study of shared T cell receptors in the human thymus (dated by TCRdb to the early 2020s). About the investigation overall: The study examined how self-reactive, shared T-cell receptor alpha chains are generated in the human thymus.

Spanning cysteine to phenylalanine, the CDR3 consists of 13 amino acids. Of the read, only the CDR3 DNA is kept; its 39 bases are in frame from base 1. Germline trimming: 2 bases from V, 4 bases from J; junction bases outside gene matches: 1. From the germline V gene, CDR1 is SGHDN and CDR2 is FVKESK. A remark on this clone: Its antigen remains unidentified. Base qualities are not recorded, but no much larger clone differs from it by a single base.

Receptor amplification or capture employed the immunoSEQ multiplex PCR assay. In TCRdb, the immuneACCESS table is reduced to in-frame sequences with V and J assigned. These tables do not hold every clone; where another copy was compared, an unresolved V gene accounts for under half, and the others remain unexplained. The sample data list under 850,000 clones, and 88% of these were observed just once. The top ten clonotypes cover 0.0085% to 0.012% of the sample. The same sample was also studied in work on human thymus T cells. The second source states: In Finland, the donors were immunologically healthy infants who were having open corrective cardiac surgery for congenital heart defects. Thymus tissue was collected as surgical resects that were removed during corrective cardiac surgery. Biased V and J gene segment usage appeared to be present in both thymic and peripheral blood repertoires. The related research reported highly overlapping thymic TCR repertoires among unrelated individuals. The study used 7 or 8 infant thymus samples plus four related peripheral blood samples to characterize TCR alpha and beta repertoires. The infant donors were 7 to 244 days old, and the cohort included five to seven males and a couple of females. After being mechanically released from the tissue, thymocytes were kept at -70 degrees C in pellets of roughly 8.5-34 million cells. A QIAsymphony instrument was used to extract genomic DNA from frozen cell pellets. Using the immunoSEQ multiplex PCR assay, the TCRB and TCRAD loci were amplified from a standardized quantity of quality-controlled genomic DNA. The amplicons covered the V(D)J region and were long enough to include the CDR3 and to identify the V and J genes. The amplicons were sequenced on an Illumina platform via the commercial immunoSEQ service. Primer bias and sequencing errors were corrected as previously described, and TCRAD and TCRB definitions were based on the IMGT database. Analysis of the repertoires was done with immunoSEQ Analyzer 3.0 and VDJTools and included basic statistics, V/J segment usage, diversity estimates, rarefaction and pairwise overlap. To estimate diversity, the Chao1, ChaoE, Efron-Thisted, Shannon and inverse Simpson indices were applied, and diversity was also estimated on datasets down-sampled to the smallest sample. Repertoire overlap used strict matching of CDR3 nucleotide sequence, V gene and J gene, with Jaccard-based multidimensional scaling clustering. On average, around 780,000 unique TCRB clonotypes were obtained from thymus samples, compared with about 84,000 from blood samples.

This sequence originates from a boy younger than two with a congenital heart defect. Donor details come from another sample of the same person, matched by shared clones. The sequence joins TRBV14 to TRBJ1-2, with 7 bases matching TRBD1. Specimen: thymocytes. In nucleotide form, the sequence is TGTGCCAGCAGCCAACAGGGGGTCTATGGCTACACCTTC. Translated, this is CASSQQGVYGYTF.